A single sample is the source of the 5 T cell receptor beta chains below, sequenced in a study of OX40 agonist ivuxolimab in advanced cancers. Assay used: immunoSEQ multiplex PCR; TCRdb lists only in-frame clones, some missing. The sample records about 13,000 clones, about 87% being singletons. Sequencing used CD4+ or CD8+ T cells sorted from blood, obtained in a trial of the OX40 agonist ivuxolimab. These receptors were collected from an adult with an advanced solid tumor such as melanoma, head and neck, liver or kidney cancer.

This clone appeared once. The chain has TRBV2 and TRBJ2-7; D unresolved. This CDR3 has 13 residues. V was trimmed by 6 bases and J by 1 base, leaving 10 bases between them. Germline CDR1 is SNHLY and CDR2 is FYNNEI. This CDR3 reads CASRPGLSYEQYF. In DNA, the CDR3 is TGTGCCAGCAGACCGGGTTTGTCCTACGAGCAGTACTTC.

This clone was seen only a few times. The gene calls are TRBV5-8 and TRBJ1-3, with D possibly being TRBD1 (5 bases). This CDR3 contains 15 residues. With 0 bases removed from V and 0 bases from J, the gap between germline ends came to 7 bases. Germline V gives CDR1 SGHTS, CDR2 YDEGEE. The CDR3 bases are TGTGCCAGCAGCTTGGATGACAGCTCTGGAAACACCATATATTTT. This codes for CASSLDDSSGNTIYF.

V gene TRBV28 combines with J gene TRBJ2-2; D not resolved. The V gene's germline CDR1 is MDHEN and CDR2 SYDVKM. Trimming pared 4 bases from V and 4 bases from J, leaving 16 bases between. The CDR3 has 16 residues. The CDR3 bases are TGTGCCAGCAGTTCACTCACTCACGCCCTCACCGGGGAGCTGTTTTTT. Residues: CASSSLTHALTGELFF. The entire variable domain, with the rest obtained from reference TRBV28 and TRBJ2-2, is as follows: DVKVTQSSRYLVKRTGEKVFLECVQDMDHENMFWYRQDPGLGLRLIYFSYDVKMKEKGDIPEGYSVSREKKERFSLILESASTNQTSMYLCASSSLTHALTGELFFGEGSRLTVL.

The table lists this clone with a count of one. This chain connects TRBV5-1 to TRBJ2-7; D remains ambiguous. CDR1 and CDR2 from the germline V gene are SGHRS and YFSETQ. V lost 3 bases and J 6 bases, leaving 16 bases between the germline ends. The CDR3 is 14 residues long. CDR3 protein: CASSSQPPPIEQYF. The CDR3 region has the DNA TGCGCCAGCAGCTCCCAACCCCCTCCTATCGAGCAGTACTTC.

CDR3 in amino acids: CASSPTGGLEQFF. The CDR3 bases are TGTGCCAGCAGCCCGACAGGGGGCCTAGAGCAGTTCTTC. The V and J genes are TRBV7-3 and TRBJ2-1; 10 bases align to TRBD1. CDR3 length equals 13 residues. Germline V lookup: CDR1 SGHTA, CDR2 FQGTGA. After removal of 5 bases from V and 10 bases from J, the junction contained 5 bases not matched to a gene.